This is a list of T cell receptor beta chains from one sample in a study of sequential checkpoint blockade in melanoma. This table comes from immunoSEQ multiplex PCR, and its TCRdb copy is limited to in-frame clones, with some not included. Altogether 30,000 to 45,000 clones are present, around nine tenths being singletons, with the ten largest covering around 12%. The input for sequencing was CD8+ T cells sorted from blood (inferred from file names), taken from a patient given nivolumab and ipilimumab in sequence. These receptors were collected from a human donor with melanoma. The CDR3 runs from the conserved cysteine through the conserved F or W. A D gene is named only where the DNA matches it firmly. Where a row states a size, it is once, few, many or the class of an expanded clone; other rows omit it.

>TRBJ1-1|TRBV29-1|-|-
TGCAGCGTCGTCAGGGGTTCCACTGAAGCTTTCTTT
CSVVRGSTEAFF
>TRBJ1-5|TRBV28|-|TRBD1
TGTGCCAGCAGCCCCTCAGGGGGAGGCGGCAATCAGCCCCAGCATTTT
CASSPSGGGGNQPQHF
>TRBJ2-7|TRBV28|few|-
TGTGCCAGCAGTTTGTTGGAGGCCTACGAGCAGTACTTC
CASSLLEAYEQYF
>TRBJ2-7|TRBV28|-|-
TGTGCCAGCAGTGCAATTAAATGGACTGGAGTCGAGCAGTACTTC
CASSAIKWTGVEQYF
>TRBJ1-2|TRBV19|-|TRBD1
TGTGCCAGTAGTCCCAGGGGGACTAACTATGGCTACACCTTC
CASSPRGTNYGYTF
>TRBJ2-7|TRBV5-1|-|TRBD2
TGCGCCAGCTCCCCGGCTAGCGGTTCCTACGAGCAGTACTTC
CASSPASGSYEQYF
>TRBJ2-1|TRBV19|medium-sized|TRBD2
TGTGCCAGTACGTCGAGAGGGCGGGAGGTGAATGAGCAGTTCTTC
CASTSRGREVNEQFF
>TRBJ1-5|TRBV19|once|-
TGTGCCAGTAGTATAGTAGCCCAGGGAGGGAGCAATCAGCCCCAGCATTTT
CASSIVAQGGSNQPQHF
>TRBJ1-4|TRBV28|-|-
TGTGCCAGCAGTTTCTTAGGCCCGGACGAGGGCATGTCGACTAATGAAAAACTGTTTTTT
CASSFLGPDEGMSTNEKLFF
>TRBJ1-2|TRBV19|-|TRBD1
TGTGCCAGTAGACAGGGGGCAAGTGGCTACACCTTC
CASRQGASGYTF
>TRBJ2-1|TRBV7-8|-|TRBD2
TGTGCCAGCAGCCCGGCCGGACTAGCGGTTATAAATGAGCAGTTCTTC
CASSPAGLAVINEQFF
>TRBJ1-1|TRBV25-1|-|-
TGTGCCAGCAGTGAAGGCAGAACTGAAGCTTTCTTT
CASSEGRTEAFF
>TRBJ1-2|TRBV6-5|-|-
TGTGCCAGCACCTACGGGGGGGCTGATGGCTACACCTTC
CASTYGGADGYTF
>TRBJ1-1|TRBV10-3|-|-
TGTGCCATCATGGCTGGCACTGAAGCTTTCTTT
CAIMAGTEAFF
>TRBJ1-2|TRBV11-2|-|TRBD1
TGTGCCAGCAGCTCCAGGACAGGGTTTGCCTATGGCTACACCTTC
CASSSRTGFAYGYTF
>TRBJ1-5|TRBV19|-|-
TGTGCCAGTAGTGTTACGATGGGGGCGCCCAATCAGCCCCAGCATTTT
CASSVTMGAPNQPQHF
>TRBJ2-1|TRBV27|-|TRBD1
TGTGCCAGCAGTCCCTCGACAGGGTACAATGAGCAGTTCTTC
CASSPSTGYNEQFF
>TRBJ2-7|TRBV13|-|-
TGTGCCAGCAGCTCACAGGGTAACGAGCAGTACTTC
CASSSQGNEQYF
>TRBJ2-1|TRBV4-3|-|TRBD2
TGCGCCAGCAGCCACGATCGGACTAGCGGGAGACTTGAGTTAAATGAGCAGTTCTTC
CASSHDRTSGRLELNEQFF
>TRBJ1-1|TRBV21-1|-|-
TGTGCCAGCAGCAAGCCGGGACAGATGAACACTGAAGCTTTCTTT
CASSKPGQMNTEAFF
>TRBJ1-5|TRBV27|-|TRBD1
TGTGCCAGCAGTTTGTTTGGACAGGGAGGCAATCAGCCCCAGCATTTT
CASSLFGQGGNQPQHF
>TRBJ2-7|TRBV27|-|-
TGTGCCAGCAGTTTATCCTTCGGGACACCCCCGCCCGAGCAGTACTTC
CASSLSFGTPPPEQYF
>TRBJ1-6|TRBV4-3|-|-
TGCGCCAGCAGCCAAGAGGACGGAGGGTTCTATAATTCACCCCTCCACTTT
CASSQEDGGFYNSPLHF
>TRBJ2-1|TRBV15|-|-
TGTGCCACCAGCACCGGACAGACTGAGCAGTTCTTC
CATSTGQTEQFF
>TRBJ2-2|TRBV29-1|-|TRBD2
TGCAGCGGGGGACTAGCGGAGTTCGCGAACACCGGGGAGCTGTTTTTT
CSGGLAEFANTGELFF
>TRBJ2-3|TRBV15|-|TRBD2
TGTGCCACCAGCGGGGTGCGGGACTATCTCACAGATACGCAGTATTTT
CATSGVRDYLTDTQYF
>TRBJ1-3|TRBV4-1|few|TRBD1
TGCGCCAGCAGCCAATTACCAGGGGGTGGAAACACCATATATTTT
CASSQLPGGGNTIYF
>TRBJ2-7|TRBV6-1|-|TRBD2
TGTGCCAGCGCTGGACTAGCGGGAGGCGAGCAGTACTTC
CASAGLAGGEQYF